The 20 T cell receptor beta chains listed next were all sequenced from one sample in a study of CD8+ T cells in alopecia areata (dated by TCRdb to the late 2010s). The time point label here, explained by the study, means: 4 weeks on oral tofacitinib. Reading the label with the study, this specimen's treatment or condition is: oral pan-JAK inhibitor, 5-10 mg twice daily. Library preparation was by the immunoSEQ multiplex PCR assay. RNA was extracted from all samples and reverse transcribed into cDNA as template for TCR sequencing. Drawn from immuneACCESS, this table holds only the in-frame rearrangements with V and J called that TCRdb kept. Clones are partly lost; checked studies trace under half to an unresolved V gene and leave the rest unexplained. Present in this sample are 150,000 or so clones, about 59% of which were seen just once. The leading ten clones occupy around a sixth of the sample.

The sequencing used CD8+ T cells sorted from blood, collected at week 4, from a patient treated with tofacitinib. The source is a human donor with alopecia areata.

V usage is TRBV4-3 and J usage is TRBJ1-6, with D possibly being TRBD1 (6 bases). Germline values: CDR1 LGHNA, CDR2 YSLEER. V was cut by 0 bases and J by 7 bases, with 16 bases left in between. The CDR3 runs to 17 residues. The CDR3, as DNA: TGCGCCAGCAGCCAAGATGGGCCGGGGGCCGGGAATTCACCCCTCCACTTT. Residues: CASSQDGPGAGNSPLHF.

This chain uses TRBV2 with TRBJ2-1, with 7 bases aligning to TRBD1. The V segment lost 7 bases and the J segment 8 bases; nucleotides outside the gene matches: 5. The CDR3 is 12 amino acids. The germline gives CDR1 SNHLY, CDR2 FYNNEI. CDR3 protein: CASTPDRDEQFF. CDR3 in DNA: TGTGCCAGCACACCAGACAGGGATGAGCAGTTCTTC.

The chain links TRBV4-1 to TRBJ2-7; D is unclear. This CDR3 contains 13 residues. Per germline, CDR1 MGHRA and CDR2 YSYEKL. V was clipped by 1 base and J by 7 bases, with 11 bases between them. The CDR3 bases are TGCGCCAGCAGCCAAGTCGGCAGAGAAGAGCAGTACTTC. Translated, it gives CASSQVGREEQYF.

On this clone itself: The sample has other DNA sequences that encode this CDR3 too. V usage is TRBV6-5 and J usage is TRBJ2-1; 10 bases are a match to TRBD2. Germline V gene data show CDR1 as MNHEY and CDR2 as SVGAGI. This CDR3 has 15 residues. The ends lost 0 bases at V and 7 bases at J; junction bases unmatched: 3. CDR3 nucleotides: TGTGCCAGCAGTTACTCGGCTAGCGGGGGAAATGAGCAGTTCTTC. Translation gives CASSYSASGGNEQFF.

CDR3 amino acids: CASSIGAAGEQYF. DNA of the CDR3: TGTGCCAGTAGTATAGGGGCGGCAGGGGAGCAGTACTTC. J is TRBJ2-7 and V is TRBV19; D perhaps matches TRBD1 (5 bases). V lost 1 base and J lost 7, with 11 bases in between. The CDR3 totals 13 residues. In germline, CDR1 is LNHDA, CDR2 SQIVND (reference sequence). Filled out from reference TRBV19 and TRBJ2-7, the complete variable domain reads DGGITQSPKYLFRKEGQNVTLSCEQNLNHDAMYWYRQDPGQGLRLIYYSQIVNDFQKGDIAEGYSVSREKKESFPLTVTSAQKNPTAFYLCASSIGAAGEQYFGPGTRLTVT.

There are a few counts of this clone. The chain couples TRBV29-1 to TRBJ2-2; D tentatively reads TRBD1 or TRBD2 (5 bases each). The V gene lost 6 bases and the J gene lost 8 bases, with 10 bases spanning the gap. Germline V gene sequence: CDR1 SQVTM, CDR2 ANQGSEA. The CDR3 sequence is 11 residues long. In DNA form, the CDR3 reads TGCAGCGTGGGGACGGAGGGGGAGCTGTTTTTT. Protein product: CSVGTEGELFF.

The chain joins TRBV27 to TRBJ2-7, with 7 bases that match TRBD2. The CDR3 runs 14 residues. Germline V gene sequence: CDR1 MNHEY, CDR2 SMNVEV (reference sequence). V dropped 3 bases and J dropped 3; count of bases not matched to a gene: 5. The CDR3 coding sequence is TGTGCCAGCAGTTTCGGGGGGTCTCTCTACGAGCAGTACTTC. Translated, it gives CASSFGGSLYEQYF.

This clone was seen a few times. Other nucleotide sequences from this sample produce the same CDR3. The genes are TRBV30 and TRBJ1-2, with TRBD1 matching 7 bases. The J segment lost 2 bases and the V segment lost 2 bases, leaving 5 bases of the junction unmatched. This CDR3 is built from 14 residues. CDR1 is GTSNPN, CDR2 SVGIG, per germline (reference sequence). CDR3: CAWSPGTANYGYTF. CDR3 nucleotide sequence: TGTGCCTGGAGTCCGGGGACAGCAAACTATGGCTACACCTTC.

This rearrangement joins TRBV27 to TRBJ1-6, with unresolved D. V was trimmed by 2 bases and J by 8 bases, leaving 10 bases between them. Looked up from germline, CDR1 is MNHEY and CDR2 is SMNVEV (reference sequence). The CDR3 loop spans 14 amino acids. This CDR3 reads CASSLKGGYSPLHF. CDR3 nucleotides: TGTGCCAGCAGTTTAAAGGGAGGGTATTCACCCCTCCACTTT.

As to this clone: The same CDR3 can be traced to other DNA sequences in this sample. The CDR3 loop is CASSPPDSYEQYF. The DNA of the CDR3 is TGCGCCAGCAGCCCTCCGGACAGTTATGAGCAGTACTTC. The V and J genes are TRBV5-1 and TRBJ2-7; D is possibly TRBD1 (6 bases). Trimming shortened V by 4 bases and J by 7 bases, and 15 bases separated the two germline ends. The germline V gene encodes CDR1 SGHRS and CDR2 YFSETQ. This CDR3 region has 13 residues.

The chain joins TRBV30 to TRBJ2-1; 9 bases fit TRBD1. The CDR3 consists of 14 residues. Trimming took 2 bases from V and 6 from J; bases not matched to a gene: 5. CDR1 and CDR2 from the germline V gene are GTSNPN and SVGIG (reference sequence). CDR3 amino acids: CAWSPGQGGNEQFF. The CDR3 nucleotides are TGTGCCTGGAGTCCGGGACAGGGTGGCAATGAGCAGTTCTTC. The full variable domain, with the rest looked up from reference TRBV30 and TRBJ2-1, is SQTIHQWPATLVQPVGSPLSLECTVEGTSNPNLYWYRQAAGRGLQLLFYSVGIGQISSEVPQNLSASRPQDRQFILSSKKLLLSDSGFYLCAWSPGQGGNEQFFGPGTRLTVL.

This sequence joins TRBV2 and TRBJ1-1; the D gene is possibly TRBD1 (6 bases). Looked up from germline, CDR1 is SNHLY and CDR2 is FYNNEI. V was clipped by 11 bases and J by 1 base, with 14 bases between them. The CDR3 is made up of 13 amino acids. The CDR3 coding sequence is TGTGCCGGATCTACAGGGAGGAACACTGAAGCTTTCTTT. Translation gives CAGSTGRNTEAFF. The full variable domain, in which reference TRBV2 and TRBJ1-1 provide the parts outside the CDR3, is EPEVTQTPSHQVTQMGQEVILRCVPISNHLYFYWYRQILGQKVEFLVSFYNNEISEKSEIFDDQFSVERPDGSNFTLKIRSTKLEDSAMYFCAGSTGRNTEAFFGQGTRLTVV.

The chain links TRBV2 to TRBJ2-5; perhaps TRBD2 as D (5 bases). The V gene lost 2 bases and the J gene lost 3 bases, with 16 bases spanning the gap. The germline CDR1 and CDR2 sequences are SNHLY and FYNNEI. CDR3 length: 16 amino acids. DNA of the CDR3: TGTGCCAGCAGTGAAATCCGAGCGGCAGTGGAAGAGACCCAGTACTTC. It is translated as CASSEIRAAVEETQYF.

V usage is TRBV11-2 and J usage is TRBJ2-3; D could derive from TRBD1 or TRBD2 (5 bases each). The germline CDR1 and CDR2 sequences are SGHAT and FQNNGV. The CDR3 consists of 14 residues. V lost 3 bases and J 3 bases, leaving 10 bases between the germline ends. CDR3 sequence: CASSFPWGTDTQYF. The CDR3, as DNA: TGTGCCAGCAGCTTCCCGTGGGGGACAGATACGCAGTATTTT.

The J gene is TRBJ1-5, the V gene TRBV15; D is ambiguous. Germline V lookup: CDR1 LNHNV, CDR2 YYDKDF (reference sequence). Between the trimmed V and J ends, which lost 0 bases and 11 bases, there was a span of 17 bases. The CDR3 sequence is 15 residues long. The CDR3 loop is CATSRESQASFTQHF. In DNA form, the CDR3 reads TGTGCCACCAGCAGAGAAAGTCAGGCCTCGTTTACCCAGCATTTT.

The rearrangement joins TRBV25-1 to TRBJ1-2; D ambiguous. Germline CDR1 is MGHDK and CDR2 is SYGVNS. The CDR3 totals 14 residues. V dropped 1 base and J dropped 2 bases, with 8 bases sitting between them. CDR3 sequence reads: CASSELGENYGYTF. Here the CDR3 DNA reads TGTGCCAGCAGTGAATTGGGAGAAAACTATGGCTACACCTTC.

This clone was seen a handful of times. J is TRBJ2-3 and V is TRBV25-1; TRBD2 agrees at 12 bases. In germline, CDR1 is MGHDK, CDR2 SYGVNS. This CDR3 region has 16 residues. With V trimmed by 6 bases and J by 2 bases, 6 bases remained unmatched. CDR3 loop: CASRGTSGFYTDTQYF. The CDR3 nucleotides are TGTGCCAGCAGAGGGACTAGCGGGTTCTACACAGATACGCAGTATTTT.

This clone has a handful of counts. The rearrangement joins TRBV30 to TRBJ2-1, with D tentatively TRBD2 (6 bases). V was cut by 4 bases and J by 9 bases, with 13 bases left in between. CDR3 length: 12 residues. In germline, CDR1 is GTSNPN, CDR2 SVGIG (reference sequence). CDR3 coding DNA: TGTGCCTGGACGGATTTGGGGGGTGAGCAGTTCTTC. Amino acid sequence: CAWTDLGGEQFF.

V and J are TRBV10-3 and TRBJ2-5; TRBD2 might be the D (5 bases). The CDR3 loop spans 13 amino acids. Between the trimmed V and J ends, which lost 7 bases and 4 bases, there was a span of 13 bases. Germline CDR1 ENHRY, CDR2 SYGVKD. The CDR3 reads CAINGELGETQYF. The DNA for the CDR3 is TGTGCCATCAACGGGGAGTTGGGAGAGACCCAGTACTTC.

V usage is TRBV4-3 and J usage is TRBJ1-6, with D perhaps matching TRBD1 (5 bases). Germline CDR1 reads LGHNA; CDR2 reads YSLEER. V lost 1 base and J 8 bases, leaving 12 bases between the germline ends. CDR3 length: 15 amino acids. CDR3 sequence reads: CASSQVWGGDSPLHF. The CDR3 DNA follows: TGCGCCAGCAGCCAAGTTTGGGGGGGGGATTCACCCCTCCACTTT.